The clone carrying this TCR beta chain was observed at least ten times. As yet, its antigen is unknown. This specimen belongs to a study of shared clonotypes between healthy human individuals. Study-level points and caveats: Memory subsets had estimated richness that was generally smaller than that of naive subsets. Clonotype sharing across a few donors was observed for about 4.8% of naive CD4 clonotypes.

TCRdb keeps only in-frame clones here, not all; method: immunoSEQ multiplex PCR. Here the sample spans some 100,000 clones, approximately 70% being singletons. Donors were Caucasian adults residing in Nashville, Tennessee, USA. Input material: memory CD8+ T cells sorted from blood. The sample's subset: CD45RO+ cells pooled with CCR7-negative TemRA cells. The sequence derives from a woman younger than 45 in good health.

The CDR3 DNA is TGTGCCAGCAGCTCAGGACAGGGGGACACCGGGGAGCTGTTTTTT. Its protein product is CASSSGQGDTGELFF. The genes are TRBV28 and TRBJ2-2, with 10 positions matching TRBD1. The CDR3 consists of 15 residues. J was trimmed by 3 bases and V by 6 bases; bases with no gene match: 4. Germline lookup yields CDR1 MDHEN and CDR2 SYDVKM.